The T cell receptor beta chain described here comes from a study of blood T cell repertoires in COVID-19. Study-level background: Samples taken during acute and convalescent COVID-19 were collected in the United States, Italy and Spain. Sources were T cells, B-cell-depleted T cells, or PBMCs; the material itself was cDNA or gDNA.

This CDR3 is built from 15 residues. CDR1 is SEHNR, CDR2 FQNEAQ, per germline (reference sequence). Germline trimming cut 5 bases from V and 8 bases from J; bases unmatched to any gene: 12. The authors' processing: Estimated nucleated cell counts came from reference gene primer amplification. Sequencing used immunoSEQ multiplex PCR; TCRdb keeps in-frame clones, though not all of them. V and J calls and clone size are those listed in that table; D and trimming were worked out from the DNA. The data hold approximately 66,000 clones, with around 84% observed a single time. The V gene is TRBV7-9, the J gene TRBJ2-1; 7 bases are shared with TRBD1. The sample was peripheral blood. The receptor was isolated from a man between 45 and 60 years old with active COVID-19. The CDR3 bases are TGTGCCAGCAGCCAACAGGGGACCCTGGGGGATGAGCAGTTCTTC. This translates into CASSQQGTLGDEQFF.